The 15 T cell receptor beta chains below all came from one sample that was sequenced in a study of blood T cells in healthy people across ages. A sample-barcoded 5' primer and a J-beta primer mix were used in a second PCR of roughly 7 to 11 cycles. TCRdb redid the calling of the 5' RACE reads with MiXCR, one entry per CDR3 protein. The sample lists hundreds of thousands of distinct CDR3 sequences, roughly 50% occurring once. Sequencing was done on a sample of blood. The receptors shown here come from a woman aged 60 to 75 in good health.

The chain carries TRBV2 and TRBJ2-3; tentatively, D is TRBD2 (5 bases). Trimming pared 11 bases from V and 0 bases from J, leaving 15 bases between. The germline gives CDR1 SNHLY, CDR2 FYNNEI. CDR3 size: 14 residues. The CDR3 sequence: CALGIASSTDTQYF. In DNA form, the CDR3 reads TGTGCCCTAGGCATAGCGTCCAGCACAGATACGCAGTATTTT.

This clonotype showed up just a few times. This chain uses TRBV27 with TRBJ2-3; weak D call: TRBD1 (6 bases). With 3 bases removed from V and 3 bases from J, the gap between germline ends came to 10 bases. Germline V gene data show CDR1 as MNHEY and CDR2 as SMNVEV (reference sequence). The CDR3 consists of 14 residues. The CDR3 bases are TGTGCCAGCAGTTTTGGGGACACTACAGATACGCAGTATTTT. This translates into CASSFGDTTDTQYF.

The rearrangement joins TRBV20-1 to TRBJ2-5, with 7 bases lining up with TRBD2. The J call is in doubt because the DNA end fits TRBJ2-7 better. Germline V gene lookup returns CDR1 DFQATT and CDR2 SNEGSKA (reference sequence). CDR3 length equals 14 residues. For the CDR3, the DNA is TGCAGTGCTAGAGAATTAGCGGGTCCCTACGAGCAGTACTTC. Translated, it gives CSARELAGPYEQYF.

This clonotype occurred a few times. J is TRBJ2-7 and V is TRBV20-1; D is uncertain. The CDR3 consists of 11 residues. CDR1 is DFQATT, CDR2 SNEGSKA, per germline (reference sequence). Deletions cut 5 bases from V and 4 bases from J, with 9 bases between. The DNA for the CDR3 is TGCAGTGCTGGGCTAGGATACGAGCAGTACTTC. Translation gives CSAGLGYEQYF.

In this sample, this clonotype turned up a few times. The chain uses TRBV2 and TRBJ2-7; D remains unclear. Germline CDR1 is SNHLY and CDR2 is FYNNEI. Between the trimmed V and J ends, which lost 5 bases and 4 bases, there was a span of 9 bases. This CDR3 is built from 12 residues. The CDR3 sequence is CASSKLAYEQYF. In nucleotides, the CDR3 is TGTGCCAGCAGTAAACTCGCGTACGAGCAGTACTTC.

There are a few counts of this clonotype. CDR3 loop: CASSQRGRKLAGGSYEQYF. CDR3 nucleotides: TGTGCCAGCAGCCAACGGGGACGGAAACTAGCGGGAGGTTCCTACGAGCAGTACTTC. V and J are TRBV7-2 and TRBJ2-7; 12 nucleotides line up with TRBD2. The CDR3 sequence is 19 residues long. The ends lost 5 bases at V and 1 base at J; junction bases unmatched: 15. The germline gives CDR1 SGHTA, CDR2 FQGNSA.

The genes are TRBV7-3 and TRBJ2-5; 11 nucleotides align to TRBD1. The V segment lost 5 bases and the J segment 2 bases; nucleotides outside the gene matches: 7. Germline V gene sequence: CDR1 SGHTA, CDR2 FQGTGA. CDR3 length: 16 amino acids. The CDR3 loop reads CASSPGTGGRQETQYF. Here the CDR3 DNA reads TGTGCCAGCAGCCCCGGGACAGGGGGAAGGCAAGAGACCCAGTACTTC. The variable domain in full, with the rest retrieved from reference TRBV7-3 and TRBJ2-5, is GAGVSQTPSNKVTEKGKYVELRCDPISGHTALYWYRQSLGQGPEFLIYFQGTGAADDSGLPNDRFFAVRPEGSVSTLKIQRTERGDSAVYLCASSPGTGGRQETQYFGPGTRLLVL.

The sample holds one count of this clonotype. The genes are TRBV2 and TRBJ2-7; D perhaps matches TRBD1 (7 bases). The CDR3 has 18 residues. Germline V CDR1 and CDR2: SNHLY, FYNNEI. V lost 8 bases to trimming and J lost 0 bases, with 26 bases between them. CDR3 residues: CASYTVRGDLSSSYEQYF. CDR3 nucleotides: TGTGCCAGCTATACTGTCAGGGGGGATCTCTCTAGCTCCTACGAGCAGTACTTC.

This clonotype was found a few times. J is TRBJ2-7 and V is TRBV10-3, with 8 bases that match TRBD1. Germline V gene lookup returns CDR1 ENHRY and CDR2 SYGVKD. Unmatched junction bases numbered 5, after V lost 7 bases and J lost 3 bases. The CDR3 runs 13 residues. The CDR3 loop reads CAITGTGVYEQYF. For the CDR3, the DNA is TGTGCCATCACTGGGACAGGAGTCTACGAGCAGTACTTC.

The chain has TRBV6-6 and TRBJ2-5, with D perhaps being TRBD1 or TRBD2 (6 bases each). V lost 2 bases and J 9 bases, leaving 16 bases between the germline ends. The CDR3 loop spans 14 amino acids. CDR1 is MNHNY, CDR2 SVGAGI, per germline (reference sequence). The CDR3 coding sequence is TGTGCCAGCAGTTACCCAGGGGACGGAGGGGCCCAGTACTTC. Protein product: CASSYPGDGGAQYF.

A note on this clonotype: It may be a read error: a sequence one base away is much more abundant. The chain joins TRBV20-1 to TRBJ2-1, with 7 positions matching TRBD2. The CDR3 is 15 residues long. The V segment lost 4 bases and the J segment 8 bases; nucleotides outside the gene matches: 14. Germline CDR1 reads DFQATT; CDR2 reads SNEGSKA (reference sequence). The CDR3 here is CSATATSERADEQFF. The CDR3 coding sequence is TGCAGTGCTACCGCAACTAGCGAGAGGGCAGATGAGCAGTTCTTC.

The chain recombines TRBV29-1 with TRBJ2-1, with D uncertain. There are 11 residues in the CDR3. The germline gives CDR1 SQVTM, CDR2 ANQGSEA. V was cut by 3 bases and J by 13 bases, with 13 bases left in between. For the CDR3, the DNA is TGCAGCGTTGAGGGCGGAGAGACCCAGTTCTTC. The encoded protein is CSVEGGETQFF.

The rearrangement links TRBV3-1 to TRBJ2-3; 11 bases fit TRBD2. CDR1 LGHDT and CDR2 YNNKEL come from the germline V gene (reference sequence). The ends lost 7 bases at V and 4 bases at J; junction bases unmatched: 7. The CDR3 sequence is 15 residues long. The CDR3 DNA reads as TGTGCCAGCACACAGCTAGCGGGAGGTGCAGATACGCAGTATTTT. It is translated as CASTQLAGGADTQYF.

The rearrangement links TRBV4-3 to TRBJ2-2, with D unresolved. The CDR3 has 18 amino acids. V was pared by 1 base and J by 4 bases, with 19 bases between. Germline lookup yields CDR1 LGHNA and CDR2 YSLEER. CDR3 loop: CASSQAPDGPAATGELFF. The CDR3 DNA reads as TGCGCCAGCAGCCAAGCTCCGGACGGACCGGCTGCCACCGGGGAGCTGTTTTTT.

This chain connects TRBV11-1 to TRBJ2-2; either TRBD1 or TRBD2 may supply D (5 bases each). Trimming left V 1 base short and J 6 bases short, with 15 bases between. The CDR3 totals 16 residues. Looked up from germline, CDR1 is SGHAT and CDR2 is FQDESV (reference sequence). The CDR3 spells CASSLDWVGPPGELFF. CDR3 nucleotide sequence: TGTGCCAGCAGCTTAGATTGGGTGGGACCACCCGGGGAGCTGTTTTTT.